These T cell receptor beta chains were read from a single sample in a study of cytomegalovirus exposure and HLA in healthy donors. Profiling relied on immunoSEQ multiplex PCR, and the TCRdb table lists in-frame clones only, not all of them. The sample includes roughly 99,000 clones, about 80% of them seen just once. Sequenced input: PBMCs. Every receptor here comes from a male donor in good health and CMV-seropositive. CDR3s include the opening cysteine and the closing phenylalanine or tryptophan.

CDR3 length | V gene | CDR3 protein
13 | TRBV6-1 | CASTEGGTDTQYF
16 | TRBV6-5 | CASSYSGQALTTEAFF
13 | TRBV19 | CASSVEQGDTQYF
15 | TRBV5-8 | CASSLTGTATYEQYF
15 | TRBV18 | CASSSGIPSSYEQYF
16 | TRBV10-3 | CAISESGTLGTYEQYF
15 | TRBV11-3 | CASTVTSGSTDTQYF
13 | TRBV18 | CASSRDANYGYTF
14 | TRBV4-1 | CASTPTGGYTEAFF
14 | TRBV6-5 | CASTQGYAYNEQFF
15 | TRBV18 | CASSPSAGGGTEAFF
15 | TRBV19 | CASSMMRGSGGPQHF
16 | TRBV5-5 | CASSLSPGQALLEAFF
15 | TRBV11-2 | CASSLVAGNNYGYTF
11 | TRBV29-1 | CSVSLAREQYF
17 | TRBV9 | CASSVGAALGQAYGYTF
13 | TRBV19 | CASSRTVDEKLFF
17 | TRBV18 | CASSPPLSSGGAIEQFF
14 | TRBV5-5 | CASSPGQGSQPQHF
14 | TRBV5-4 | CASSSQGAYNEQFF
17 | TRBV5-1 | CASSLIGTSGGFDTQYF
13 | TRBV7-9 | CASSPGGTGELFF
14 | TRBV5-1 | CASRSDRLGAPLHF
17 | TRBV4-3 | CASSQDLPSSYNSPLHF
14 | TRBV7-2 | CASSLDFYNERQFF
14 | TRBV27 | CASSTGQGRTEAFF
15 | TRBV7-9 | CASSSLANRASGYTF
16 | TRBV2 | CASSEAGQGYNQPQHF
13 | TRBV2 | CASSLRSGSGYTF
13 | TRBV5-1 | CASSLVVTGELFF
17 | TRBV15 | CATSRDQTGGNNSPLHF
14 | TRBV7-9 | CASSLRQGDEKLFF
15 | TRBV11-3 | CASSLDPQGYGEQFF